The present T cell receptor beta chain was sequenced within a study of human T cells and chemical hapten exposure. In the library, unique molecular identifiers were attached to individual cDNA molecules. Via MiXCR, TCRdb re-called the 5' RACE reads, giving one row per CDR3 protein. The table has 75,000 or so distinct CDR3 sequences, less than 20% seen once. Total RNA was extracted from unfractionated whole blood. Study-wide results and caveats: Following DPC sensitization, TCRs present above 1 in 1000 frequency showed no change.

This clonotype was seen more than once but under ten times. Its antigen remains unidentified. The CDR3 extends over 15 amino acids. V was trimmed by 3 bases and J by 2 bases, leaving 13 bases between them. Germline CDR1 reads ENHRY; CDR2 reads SYGVKD. V gene TRBV10-3 combines with J gene TRBJ2-5, with D uncertain. The sequence came from a female donor in good health. CDR3 loop: CAISEGIAAQETQYF. The CDR3 DNA reads as TGTGCCATCAGTGAAGGAATAGCAGCGCAAGAGACCCAGTACTTC.